Listed below are T cell receptor beta chains from one sample, sequenced in a study of T cell responses to AZD1222 COVID-19 vaccine. Some clones are missing from TCRdb's copy, which holds only in-frame ones; the method was immunoSEQ multiplex PCR. Of 65,000 to 70,000 clones listed, 80% are singletons. The sequencing used peripheral blood, collected on day 0 of AZD1222 vaccination. The receptors were gathered from an adult in good health. The CDR3 runs from the conserved cysteine through the conserved F or W. Fields, in order: clone size, J gene, V gene, D gene, CDR3 DNA, CDR3 protein. A D gene is named only where the DNA matches it firmly. Size tells how often a clone was seen (once, few, many) or the class of an expanded clone, and some rows leave it out.

abundance: -; j_gene: TRBJ2-6; v_gene: TRBV10-3; d_gene: TRBD1; CDR3nt: TGTGCCATCAGTGGTACAGGGGGCGCGTCTGGGGCCAACGTCCTGACTTTC; CDR3aa: CAISGTGGASGANVLTF
abundance: -; j_gene: TRBJ1-4; v_gene: TRBV28; d_gene: TRBD1; CDR3nt: TGTGCCAGCAGCCAGGGGGGTGGGGAGATAAATGAAAAACTGTTTTTT; CDR3aa: CASSQGGGEINEKLFF
abundance: -; j_gene: TRBJ1-2; v_gene: TRBV15; d_gene: TRBD1; CDR3nt: TGTGCCACTTCTTCTCGAGGGGGCGTTTTTGGCTACACCTTC; CDR3aa: CATSSRGGVFGYTF
abundance: -; j_gene: TRBJ1-4; v_gene: TRBV2; d_gene: -; CDR3nt: TGTGCCAGCAGCTTGGGGGGGCTGAGTGAAAAACTGTTTTTT; CDR3aa: CASSLGGLSEKLFF
abundance: -; j_gene: TRBJ1-2; v_gene: TRBV27; d_gene: -; CDR3nt: TGTGCCAGCAGTTTATCTGTACAGTATGGCTACACCTTC; CDR3aa: CASSLSVQYGYTF
abundance: -; j_gene: TRBJ2-7; v_gene: TRBV6-5; d_gene: -; CDR3nt: TGTGCCAGCAGGCAAGGGACCTCCCGGGGGTACGAGCAGTACTTC; CDR3aa: CASRQGTSRGYEQYF
abundance: -; j_gene: TRBJ1-1; v_gene: TRBV29-1; d_gene: -; CDR3nt: TGCAGCGTTGCGTACAGAGAACTTATGAACACTGAAGCTTTCTTT; CDR3aa: CSVAYRELMNTEAFF
abundance: -; j_gene: TRBJ1-1; v_gene: TRBV27; d_gene: -; CDR3nt: TGTGCCAGCAGTTTTGGGTGGCAGGGAGAAGCTTTCTTT; CDR3aa: CASSFGWQGEAFF
abundance: -; j_gene: TRBJ1-1; v_gene: TRBV7-9; d_gene: -; CDR3nt: TGTGCCAGCAGCTTAGGGACCACTGAAGCTTTCTTT; CDR3aa: CASSLGTTEAFF
abundance: -; j_gene: TRBJ1-3; v_gene: TRBV19; d_gene: TRBD1; CDR3nt: TGTGCCAGTAGTGTGGACAGGGGGTTCTCTGGAAACACCATATATTTT; CDR3aa: CASSVDRGFSGNTIYF
abundance: once; j_gene: TRBJ2-1; v_gene: TRBV28; d_gene: TRBD2; CDR3nt: TGTGCCAGCACCCCACCCCTAGCGGGGAAAAATGAGCAGTTCTTC; CDR3aa: CASTPPLAGKNEQFF
abundance: few; j_gene: TRBJ2-1; v_gene: TRBV5-5; d_gene: -; CDR3nt: TGTGCCAGCAGCTTGCCCGAGGACAATGAGCAGTTCTTC; CDR3aa: CASSLPEDNEQFF
abundance: -; j_gene: TRBJ1-3; v_gene: TRBV7-2; d_gene: -; CDR3nt: TGTGCCAGCAGCTCTTTCCAGGGCATAGGAAACACCATATATTTT; CDR3aa: CASSSFQGIGNTIYF
abundance: -; j_gene: TRBJ2-3; v_gene: TRBV5-1; d_gene: TRBD1; CDR3nt: TGCGCCAGCAGGCGACAGGGAGAGAGCGGTACGCAGTATTTT; CDR3aa: CASRRQGESGTQYF
abundance: -; j_gene: TRBJ1-3; v_gene: TRBV2; d_gene: TRBD1; CDR3nt: TGTGCCAGCAGGACAGGGGGTCCAGGAAACACCATATATTTT; CDR3aa: CASRTGGPGNTIYF
abundance: few; j_gene: TRBJ1-3; v_gene: TRBV14; d_gene: -; CDR3nt: TGTGCCAGCAGAGAGAGCGCAGCGGGAAACACCATATATTTT; CDR3aa: CASRESAAGNTIYF